One and the same sample provided the 25 T cell receptor beta chains below, sequenced in a study of blood T cell repertoires in COVID-19. Some clones are missing from TCRdb's copy, which holds only in-frame ones; the method was immunoSEQ multiplex PCR. The data contain some 450,000 clones, about 91% of them seen just once; the ten biggest clones take up 10% to 15%. The sequenced sample was peripheral blood. The receptors come from a woman between 45 and 65 years old with COVID-19, enrolled during active disease.

The CDR3 coding sequence is TGCGCCAGCAGCTTGGGACAGGGAAGGACAACTAATGAAAAACTGTTTTTT. Amino acids: CASSLGQGRTTNEKLFF. The genes are TRBV5-1 and TRBJ1-4, with 7 nucleotides matching TRBD1. V was clipped by 0 bases and J by 0 bases; unmatched bases: 5. The CDR3 totals 17 residues. The germline V gene encodes CDR1 SGHRS and CDR2 YFSETQ.

J is TRBJ1-5 and V is TRBV7-8; a possible D gene is TRBD1 (6 bases). V dropped 5 bases and J dropped 3 bases, with 11 bases sitting between them. The CDR3 covers 14 residues. Germline values: CDR1 SGHVS, CDR2 FQNEAQ. DNA for the CDR3: TGTGCCAGCAGCATGGACAGACTCAATCAGCCCCAGCATTTT. This encodes CASSMDRLNQPQHF.

The V gene is TRBV6-2 or TRBV6-3, the J gene TRBJ2-2, with D tentatively TRBD2 (5 bases). This CDR3 has 16 amino acids. CDR1 and CDR2 (germline): MNHEY, SVGEGT. The ends were cut back, 0 bases at V and 1 base at J, with 9 bases in the middle. The CDR3 is CASSYSRAGNTGELFF. The DNA of the CDR3 is TGTGCCAGCAGTTACTCGAGGGCTGGGAACACCGGGGAGCTGTTTTTT.

The chain uses TRBV3-1 (or the pseudogene TRBV3-2) and TRBJ2-1, with 7 bases identical to TRBD2. Germline loops: CDR1 LGHDT, CDR2 YNNKEL (reference sequence). This CDR3 is 12 amino acids long. J was trimmed by 9 bases and V by 4 bases; bases with no gene match: 3. CDR3 protein: CASSPREGEQFF. CDR3 DNA: TGTGCCAGCAGCCCCAGGGAGGGTGAGCAGTTCTTC.

The table lists this clone with a count of one. This chain uses TRBV2 with TRBJ1-4; the D is unclear. V lost 6 bases, J lost 3 bases, and 5 bases lay in between. Per germline, CDR1 SNHLY and CDR2 FYNNEI. This CDR3 is built from 12 residues. CDR3 bases: TGTGCCAGCAGGGAGGCTAATGAAAAACTGTTTTTT. It translates to CASREANEKLFF.

This clone was observed once. V and J are TRBV15 and TRBJ2-7; TRBD1 agrees at 8 bases. J was trimmed by 6 bases and V by 0 bases; bases with no gene match: 7. CDR1 LNHNV and CDR2 YYDKDF come from the germline V gene (reference sequence). There are 15 residues in the CDR3. The DNA for the CDR3 is TGTGCCACCAGCAGAGATAGTGCAGGGGGCTCCGAGCAGTACTTC. Translation: CATSRDSAGGSEQYF.

The CDR3 loop reads CASRENILGRTKNIQYF. The CDR3 bases are TGTGCCAGCAGGGAGAATATCCTGGGGCGAACCAAAAACATTCAGTACTTC. The rearrangement links TRBV2 to TRBJ2-4, with a possible D match to TRBD1 (5 bases). Germline loops: CDR1 SNHLY, CDR2 FYNNEI. The CDR3 totals 17 residues. V lost 6 bases, J lost 2 bases, and 20 bases lay in between.

The gene calls are TRBV10-3 and TRBJ1-3; possible D gene TRBD1, 5 bases. The V and J ends lost 10 bases and 0 bases respectively, with 10 bases between them. The length of the CDR3 is 13 residues. The germline CDR1 and CDR2 sequences are ENHRY and SYGVKD. CDR3 nucleotide sequence: TGTGCCACAGACAGTTCCTCTGGAAACACCATATATTTT. This codes for CATDSSSGNTIYF.

The chain uses TRBV24-1 and TRBJ2-7; 7 bases are a match to TRBD1. Trimming cost V 4 bases and J 3 bases; bases outside gene matches: 2. Looked up from germline, CDR1 is KGHDR and CDR2 is SFDVKD. The CDR3 sequence is 13 residues long. For the CDR3, the DNA is TGTGCCACCAGTGACCCAGGGGGCTACGAGCAGTACTTC. Translating gives CATSDPGGYEQYF.

V and J are TRBV7-9 and TRBJ1-2; no reliable D call. Germline CDR1 and CDR2: SEHNR and FQNEAQ (reference sequence). CDR3 size: 13 residues. The V and J ends lost 7 bases and 4 bases respectively, with 13 bases between them. CDR3 sequence (DNA): TGTGCCAGCACCATCGACTTTTCCTATGGCTACACCTTC. Translated, it gives CASTIDFSYGYTF.

The DNA of the CDR3 is TGTGCCAGCAGCTTGGGATGGGGACTAATATCCACAGATACGCAGTATTTT. Amino acids: CASSLGWGLISTDTQYF. This chain uses TRBV5-6 with TRBJ2-3; 7 nucleotides agree with TRBD2. The V segment lost 0 bases and the J segment 2 bases; nucleotides outside the gene matches: 9. The CDR3 spans 17 residues. Germline lookup yields CDR1 SGHDT and CDR2 YYEEEE.

As regards this clone: One junction end does not reproduce the germline sequence, and a read error may be involved. The chain recombines TRBV2 with TRBJ2-5, with 9 bases identical to TRBD1. Germline CDR1 reads SNHLY; CDR2 reads FYNNEI. The CDR3 sequence is 17 residues long. CDR3: CASTEVGGQGKGETQYF. The CDR3 coding sequence is TGTGCCAGCACTGAAGTGGGGGGACAGGGTAAAGGAGAGACCCAGTACTTC.

This chain uses TRBV19 with TRBJ2-4; a weak D match, TRBD1 (6 bases). V was trimmed by 7 bases and J by 12 bases, leaving 19 bases between them. Germline V gene lookup returns CDR1 LNHDA and CDR2 SQIVND (reference sequence). This CDR3 is 13 amino acids long. The CDR3 here is CASTPLRDTDQYF. CDR3 sequence (DNA): TGTGCCAGTACCCCTCTCCGGGACACAGATCAGTACTTC.

The rearrangement uses TRBV15 and TRBJ1-2, with D possibly being TRBD1 (6 bases). CDR1 is LNHNV, CDR2 YYDKDF, per germline (reference sequence). The ends were cut back, 1 base at V and 4 bases at J, with 10 bases in the middle. This CDR3 is built from 14 residues. CDR3 region: CATSRGGQGYGYTF. CDR3 nucleotides: TGTGCCACCAGCAGAGGGGGGCAGGGCTATGGCTACACCTTC.

V gene TRBV30 combines with J gene TRBJ2-7, with 8 positions matching TRBD2. J gave up 3 bases and V 0 bases, and 19 bases lay outside the gene matches. CDR1 and CDR2 (germline): GTSNPN, SVGIG (reference sequence). The CDR3 sequence is 19 residues long. This chain's CDR3 is CAWSVPVGLVTSAHYEQYF. The CDR3 bases are TGTGCCTGGAGTGTCCCTGTGGGGCTCGTGACTAGCGCACACTACGAGCAGTACTTC.

This chain connects TRBV12-5 to TRBJ1-2; D unresolved. V lost 7 bases and J lost 4, with 4 bases in between. The length of the CDR3 is 10 residues. The germline CDR1 and CDR2 sequences are LGHNT and FRNRAP. The CDR3 here is CASDSYGYTF. CDR3 bases: TGTGCTAGTGACAGCTATGGCTACACCTTC.

V is TRBV5-4 and J is TRBJ2-7; 8 bases align to TRBD2. Trimming cost V 0 bases and J 6 bases; bases outside gene matches: 11. From germline, CDR1 is SGHNT and CDR2 YYREEE (reference sequence). CDR3 size: 16 residues. The CDR3 bases are TGTGCCAGCAGCTTGGAGGGGCAGCGGGGGCATCTCGAGCAGTACTTC. Translation gives CASSLEGQRGHLEQYF.

This clone came up a few times. This rearrangement joins TRBV10-3 to TRBJ1-5; D possibly corresponds to TRBD1 (5 bases). The germline V gene encodes CDR1 ENHRY and CDR2 SYGVKD. Trimming shortened V by 4 bases and J by 7 bases, and 14 bases separated the two germline ends. The CDR3 is 14 residues long. The CDR3 reads CAISASGSGQPQHF. The CDR3 region has the DNA TGTGCCATCAGTGCCTCAGGGTCAGGCCAGCCCCAGCATTTT.

This clone was detected a few times. The chain is built from TRBV12-3 or TRBV12-4 and TRBJ1-1; D perhaps matches TRBD1 (6 bases). CDR3 length: 12 amino acids. Trimming removed 6 bases from V and 5 bases from J, with 10 bases in between. The CDR3 region is CASSNQGTEAFF. CDR3 sequence (DNA): TGTGCCAGCAGCAACCAGGGGACTGAAGCTTTCTTT.

The rearrangement uses TRBV28 and TRBJ1-5; 9 bases fit TRBD1. The germline gives CDR1 MDHEN, CDR2 SYDVKM. This CDR3 region has 14 residues. Germline trimming cut 5 bases from V and 6 bases from J; bases unmatched to any gene: 5. The chain's CDR3 is CASSRTGVSQPQHF. In DNA form, the CDR3 reads TGTGCCAGCAGTCGGACAGGGGTTAGTCAGCCCCAGCATTTT.

The chain is built from TRBV2 and TRBJ1-5, with unresolved D. V gave up 4 bases and J gave up 6 bases, with 16 bases separating them. Germline V gives CDR1 SNHLY, CDR2 FYNNEI. CDR3 length: 15 amino acids. CDR3 sequence (DNA): TGTGCCAGCAGTGTAAACGTGGGAGTCGGTCAGCCCCAGCATTTT. Translation gives CASSVNVGVGQPQHF.

The chain combines TRBV20-1 with TRBJ1-1, with D perhaps TRBD1 (5 bases). The CDR3 has 11 amino acids. V was clipped by 6 bases and J by 5 bases, with 10 bases between them. The germline CDR1 and CDR2 sequences are DFQATT and SNEGSKA (reference sequence). Here the CDR3 reads CSALRGTEAFF. The CDR3 DNA follows: TGCAGTGCCTTACGGGGGACTGAAGCTTTCTTT.

This chain links TRBV6-1 with TRBJ1-6; D is ambiguous. The CDR3 is 15 residues long. Germline-derived CDR1 and CDR2 are MNHNS and SASEGT. The ends were cut back, 2 bases at V and 5 bases at J, with 10 bases in the middle. The CDR3 nucleotides are TGTGCCAGCAGTGAAATCTACAGTAATAATTCACCCCTCCACTTT. Its protein is CASSEIYSNNSPLHF.

V and J are TRBV5-6 and TRBJ2-3; 11 bases line up with TRBD2. V was clipped by 4 bases and J by 2 bases; unmatched bases: 9. The germline V gene has CDR1 SGHDT and CDR2 YYEEEE. The CDR3 length is 17 residues. The CDR3 DNA reads as TGTGCCAGCAGCGCGGGTGGACTAGCGGGCTTCACAGATACGCAGTATTTT. Protein: CASSAGGLAGFTDTQYF.

J is TRBJ2-7 and V is TRBV6-1, with D possibly being TRBD1 (7 bases). CDR1 and CDR2 (germline): MNHNS, SASEGT. The V and J ends lost 3 bases and 7 bases respectively, with 16 bases between them. The CDR3 is 14 amino acids. Here the CDR3 DNA reads TGTGCCAGCAGTGATACAGGGGACTCGCGAGAGCAGTACTTC. Translation gives CASSDTGDSREQYF.